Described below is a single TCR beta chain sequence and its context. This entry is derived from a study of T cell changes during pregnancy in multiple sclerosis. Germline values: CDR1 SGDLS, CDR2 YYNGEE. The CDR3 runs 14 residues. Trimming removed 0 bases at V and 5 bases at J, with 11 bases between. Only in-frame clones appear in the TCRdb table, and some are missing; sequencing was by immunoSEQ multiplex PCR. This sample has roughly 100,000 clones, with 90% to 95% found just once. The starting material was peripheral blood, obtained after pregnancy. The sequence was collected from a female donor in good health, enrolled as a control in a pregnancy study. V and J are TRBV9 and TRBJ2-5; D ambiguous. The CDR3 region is CASSVGGSLETQYF. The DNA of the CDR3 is TGTGCCAGCAGCGTAGGTGGTAGCCTGGAGACCCAGTACTTC.